This paragraph covers one T cell receptor (beta chain) sequence. As yet, its antigen is unknown. This CDR3 is built from 17 residues. With V trimmed by 6 bases and J by 7 bases, 17 bases remained unmatched. CDR1 is SNHLY, CDR2 FYNNEI, per germline. A second PCR of 7 to 11 cycles used a sample-barcoded 5' primer and a J-beta primer mix. TCRdb re-derived calls from the 5' RACE reads in MiXCR, one entry per CDR3 protein. The repertoire holds fewer than 1 million distinct CDR3 sequences, under 45% seen once, with 15% to 25% in the top ten. This sample is drawn from a study of blood T cells in healthy people across ages. Findings and limits, study-wide: In the absence of known donor CMV status, changes in expanded clonotypes were possibly confounded.

Input material: blood. This TCR was sampled from a man aged 55-75 years in good health. The V gene is TRBV2, the J gene TRBJ1-5; 8 nucleotides match TRBD1. The CDR3 DNA follows: TGTGCCAGCAGCCCTGGAGAGGGGACAGGTTTATGGCAGCCCCAGCATTTT. Translation gives CASSPGEGTGLWQPQHF. The full variable domain, its missing parts supplied by reference TRBV2 and TRBJ1-5, is EPEVTQTPSHQVTQMGQEVILRCVPISNHLYFYWYRQILGQKVEFLVSFYNNEISEKSEIFDDQFSVERPDGSNFTLKIRSTKLEDSAMYFCASSPGEGTGLWQPQHFGDGTRLSIL.